This T cell receptor beta chain was captured by sequencing in a study of blood T cell repertoires in COVID-19. Study-wide background: Donors in the United States, Italy and Spain gave samples during acute or convalescent COVID-19.

The age range of participants was about 18 to 89 years, with residence in 20 to 25 US areas. Membership in each cohort depended on participant-reported clinical history. Original handling: Estimates of nucleated cell counts were drawn from the amplification of reference gene primers. Sequencing used immunoSEQ multiplex PCR; TCRdb keeps in-frame clones, though not all of them. V, J and clone size derive from that table, while D and trimming were established from the DNA sequence. This sample has some 220,000 clones; just under 85% occur once, and the top ten carry roughly 1.3%. The clonotype originates from a woman aged 40 to 49 with acute COVID-19. Source material: PBMCs or T cells enriched from blood (not recorded which).

CDR3 amino acids: CASSSIAGTAWEQYF. In nucleotides, the CDR3 is TGCGCCAGCAGCTCGATAGCGGGGACCGCCTGGGAGCAGTACTTC. V is TRBV5-1 and J is TRBJ2-7; 8 bases align to TRBD2. This CDR3 is built from 15 residues. The J segment lost 7 bases and the V segment lost 3 bases, leaving 12 bases of the junction unmatched. CDR1 SGHRS and CDR2 YFSETQ come from the germline V gene.